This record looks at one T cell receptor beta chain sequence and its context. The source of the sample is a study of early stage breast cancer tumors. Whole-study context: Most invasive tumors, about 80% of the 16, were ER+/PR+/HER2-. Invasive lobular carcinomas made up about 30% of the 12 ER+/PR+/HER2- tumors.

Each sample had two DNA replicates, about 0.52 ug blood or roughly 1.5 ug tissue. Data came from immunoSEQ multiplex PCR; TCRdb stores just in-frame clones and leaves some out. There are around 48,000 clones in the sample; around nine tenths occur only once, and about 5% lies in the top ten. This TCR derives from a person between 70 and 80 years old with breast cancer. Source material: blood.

CDR3: CASSRVLEAFF. The DNA of the CDR3 is TGTGCCAGCAGCAGAGTCCTTGAAGCTTTCTTT. The chain combines TRBV11-2 with TRBJ1-1; D not resolved. Germline V CDR1 and CDR2: SGHAT, FQNNGV. The CDR3 length is 11 residues. Trimming shortened V by 5 bases and J by 7 bases, and 8 bases separated the two germline ends.